This record concerns one T cell receptor beta chain sequence. The CDR3 has 14 residues. Trimming pared 3 bases from V and 1 base from J, leaving 10 bases between. Germline V CDR1 and CDR2: SGDLS, YYNGEE. The data derive from a study of brain T cells in children with intractable seizures. Assay: immunoSEQ multiplex PCR; the TCRdb copy retains only in-frame clones and omits some. The sample shows 70,000 to 85,000 clones, roughly 89% of them seen only once. This receptor was obtained from a girl aged 2 to 10 with Rasmussen encephalitis and intractable seizures. The sample consisted of peripheral blood, taken at surgery. The chain couples TRBV9 to TRBJ1-2; D remains unclear. The CDR3 loop is CASSARGSNYGYTF. The CDR3 DNA follows: TGTGCCAGCAGCGCACGAGGCAGTAACTATGGCTACACCTTC.